One and the same sample provided the 32 T cell receptor beta chains below, sequenced in a study of vaccination and CD4 T cells after COVID-19. With the Oncomine TCR Beta short-read assay, DNA from cultured CD4+ T cells was sequenced. From the PCR reads, TCRdb called clonotypes with MiXCR, one entry per CDR3 protein. This table holds roughly 16,000 distinct CDR3 sequences, around half found once. Their antigen targets remain unknown. Specified treatment: roughly 10-day PBMC culture with coronavirus spike peptide pools or control peptides (ViraFEST assay). The sample was CD4+ T cells from blood, cultured in vitro. These receptors were taken from a human donor who had recovered from COVID-19.

V and J are TRBV24-1 and TRBJ1-2; D unclear. Germline V gene lookup returns CDR1 KGHDR and CDR2 SFDVKD. CDR3 length: 12 amino acids. The V end was cut by 12 bases, the J end by 2 bases, with 12 bases between. CDR3 sequence: CAHQVTNYGYTF. DNA of the CDR3: TGTGCCCATCAGGTGACCAACTATGGCTACACCTTC.

This clonotype turned up a few times. The chain combines TRBV7-9 with TRBJ2-3; 11 positions match TRBD2. Germline values: CDR1 SEHNR, CDR2 FQNEAQ (reference sequence). This CDR3 is built from 15 residues. Trimming took 5 bases from V and 6 from J; bases not matched to a gene: 7. As DNA, the CDR3 is TGTGCCAGCAGCCGATATTTAGCGGGAGGGGATACGCAGTATTTT. This encodes CASSRYLAGGDTQYF.

This chain connects TRBV12-3 or TRBV12-4 to TRBJ1-2, with D possibly being TRBD1 (5 bases). The CDR3 spans 13 residues. The germline V and J ends were trimmed by 5 bases and 6 bases, with 13 bases remaining between them. The CDR3 nucleotides read TGTGCCAGCAGTGTGACAGCGCCCCATGGCTACACCTTC. Encoded protein: CASSVTAPHGYTF.

This chain connects TRBV7-2 to TRBJ2-1; possibly TRBD2 for D (6 bases). Trimming removed 3 bases from V and 0 bases from J, with 9 bases in between. The CDR3 runs 15 residues. Germline CDR1 SGHTA, CDR2 FQGNSA. The CDR3 spells CASSLEGRSYNEQFF. CDR3 sequence (DNA): TGTGCCAGCAGCTTGGAGGGACGCTCCTACAATGAGCAGTTCTTC.

Points on this clonotype: An end of the junction does not agree with germline; a read error may underlie this. The V gene is TRBV11-3, the J gene TRBJ1-1; 8 bases match TRBD1. The CDR3 sequence is 14 residues long. Germline CDR1 SGHNT, CDR2 YENEEA. CDR3: CASSVTGANTEAFF. In DNA form, the CDR3 reads TGTGCCAGCAGCGTGACAGGGGCGAACACTGAGGCTTTCTTT.

This chain connects TRBV7-2 to TRBJ2-1, with 11 bases identical to TRBD1. From germline, CDR1 is SGHTA and CDR2 FQGNSA. This CDR3 spans 13 amino acids. Trimming cost V 5 bases and J 16 bases; bases outside gene matches: 10. As DNA, the CDR3 is TGTGCCAGCAGCAGGGGCCGGGACAGGGGGGATTTCTTC. Protein sequence: CASSRGRDRGDFF. Full variable domain (outside the CDR3, taken from reference TRBV7-2 and TRBJ2-1): GAGVSQSPSNKVTEKGKDVELRCDPISGHTALYWYRQSLGQGLEFLIYFQGNSAPDKSGLPSDRFSAERTGGSVSTLTIQRTQQEDSAVYLCASSRGRDRGDFFGPGTRLTVL.

There are a few counts of this clonotype. The chain carries TRBV20-1 and TRBJ2-5; D is unresolved. With 0 bases removed from V and 4 bases from J, the gap between germline ends came to 12 bases. Germline CDR1 is DFQATT and CDR2 is SNEGSKA (reference sequence). The CDR3 is made up of 14 amino acids. The CDR3 sequence is CSAREGIERETQYF. CDR3 in DNA: TGCAGTGCTAGAGAAGGGATAGAGCGAGAGACCCAGTACTTC.

The V gene is TRBV6-2 or TRBV6-3, the J gene TRBJ2-3; D remains ambiguous. Germline CDR1 reads MNHEY; CDR2 reads SVGEGT. Trimming removed 5 bases at V and 4 bases at J, with 16 bases between. The CDR3 has 15 residues. CDR3 residues: CASSRDQGWADTQYF. The CDR3 bases are TGTGCCAGCAGTCGCGACCAAGGGTGGGCAGATACGCAGTATTTT.

V gene TRBV28 combines with J gene TRBJ2-7; D gene uncertain. Germline CDR1 is MDHEN and CDR2 is SYDVKM. The CDR3 loop spans 12 amino acids. The V gene lost 5 bases and the J gene lost 4 bases, with 9 bases spanning the gap. CDR3 sequence: CASSLRTYEQYF. The CDR3 DNA follows: TGTGCCAGCAGTCTCCGAACATACGAGCAGTACTTC.

The rearrangement links TRBV21-1 to TRBJ2-2; no check of the table's D call, TRBD2, against the DNA was made. TRBV21-1 is described as a pseudogene. The CDR3 sequence is 18 residues long. The CDR3 is CASSKVPWRGYGTGELFF. The CDR3 region has the DNA TGTGCCAGCAGCAAAGTACCCTGGAGGGGATATGGCACCGGGGAGCTGTTTTTT.

V and J are TRBV6-2 or TRBV6-3 and TRBJ1-5, with TRBD1 matching 7 bases. Germline CDR1 MNHEY, CDR2 SVGEGT. Trimming at V came to 5 bases and at J to 5 bases, leaving 6 bases not matched to a gene. This CDR3 contains 14 residues. CDR3 coding DNA: TGTGCCAGCAGTCCCACAGGGGTAGATCAGCCCCAGCATTTT. Translation: CASSPTGVDQPQHF.

The rearrangement uses TRBV12-3 or TRBV12-4 and TRBJ1-4; D may be TRBD1 (6 bases). This CDR3 has 15 residues. Trimming took off 0 bases at V and 8 bases at J, with 13 bases between the two ends. The CDR3, as DNA: TGTGCCAGCAGTTTAGCGGGTCGAGGGGGGGAAAAACTGTTTTTT. It specifies CASSLAGRGGEKLFF.

The DNA of the CDR3 is TGTGCCAGCAGCTACGGGACTCCAACCTACGAGCAGTACTTC. Translation gives CASSYGTPTYEQYF. V is TRBV7-2 and J is TRBJ2-7, with a tentative D call TRBD2 (6 bases). The CDR3 contains 14 residues. CDR1 and CDR2 (germline): SGHTA, FQGNSA. V dropped 4 bases and J dropped 2 bases, with 12 bases sitting between them.

The chain combines TRBV3-1 with TRBJ1-1; D is perhaps TRBD1 (5 bases). V was pared by 4 bases and J by 4 bases, with 10 bases between. This CDR3 has 13 amino acids. Germline V gene data show CDR1 as LGHDT and CDR2 as YNNKEL (reference sequence). CDR3 loop: CASSPGGGTEAFF. In DNA form, the CDR3 reads TGTGCCAGCAGCCCCGGGGGGGGCACTGAAGCTTTCTTT.

The chain is built from TRBV7-9 and TRBJ2-2, with 9 nucleotides matching TRBD1. Unmatched junction bases numbered 5, after V lost 6 bases and J lost 3 bases. The CDR3 spans 15 residues. The germline V gene encodes CDR1 SEHNR and CDR2 FQNEAQ (reference sequence). This CDR3 is CASRLRTGDTGELFF. In nucleotides, the CDR3 is TGTGCCAGCAGACTACGGACAGGGGACACCGGGGAGCTGTTTTTT. The full variable domain, in which reference TRBV7-9 and TRBJ2-2 provide the parts outside the CDR3, is DTGVSQNPRHKITKRGQNVTFRCDPISEHNRLYWYRQTLGQGPEFLTYFQNEAQLEKSRLLSDRFSAERPKGSFSTLEIQRTEQGDSAMYLCASRLRTGDTGELFFGEGSRLTVL.

The DNA for the CDR3 is TGTGCCAGCAGCTTGCGATCCTCTGGAAACACCATATATTTT. It specifies CASSLRSSGNTIYF. This chain joins TRBV11-3 and TRBJ1-3; D remains unclear. The CDR3 loop spans 14 amino acids. The V end lost 3 bases, the J end lost 0 bases, and 6 bases lay between the germline ends. Germline CDR1 and CDR2: SGHNT and YENEEA.

This chain uses TRBV6-5 with TRBJ1-6, with D unclear. Germline V gene sequence: CDR1 MNHEY, CDR2 SVGAGI. The ends were cut back, 0 bases at V and 11 bases at J, with 11 bases in the middle. The CDR3 totals 14 residues. DNA of the CDR3: TGTGCCAGCAGTTACTCGAGAAAAGAGGCACCCCTCCACTTT. It specifies CASSYSRKEAPLHF.

As regards this clonotype: The junction departs from the called germline gene at one end, perhaps through a read error. This chain uses TRBV20-1 with TRBJ1-5; 7 bases are a match to TRBD1. Germline CDR1 reads DFQATT; CDR2 reads SNEGSKA (reference sequence). The CDR3 contains 14 residues. This chain's CDR3 is CGASRQGGNQPQHF. The CDR3 coding sequence is TGCGGTGCTTCACGACAGGGCGGCAATCAGCCCCAGCATTTT.

The V call is TRBV4-3, the J call TRBJ2-7, with a possible D match to TRBD2 (6 bases). Germline CDR1 and CDR2: LGHNA and YSLEER. Trimming took 0 bases from V and 0 from J, leaving 12 bases between them. CDR3 length: 16 residues. The DNA of the CDR3 is TGCGCCAGCAGCCAAGATCGGGGGTCTAGCTCCTACGAGCAGTACTTC. Translating gives CASSQDRGSSSYEQYF.

This clonotype was observed a handful of times. The gene calls are TRBV19 and TRBJ2-5; 11 bases are a match to TRBD2. The CDR3 consists of 17 residues. The J segment lost 4 bases and the V segment lost 0 bases, leaving 7 bases of the junction unmatched. CDR1 LNHDA and CDR2 SQIVND come from the germline V gene (reference sequence). The CDR3 nucleotides read TGTGCCAGTAGTATAGACCTAGCGGGAGGTCTGGGAGAGACCCAGTACTTC. As protein: CASSIDLAGGLGETQYF.

The chain recombines TRBV25-1 with TRBJ1-2, with TRBD1 matching over 8 bases. V gave up 6 bases and J gave up 4 bases; unmatched junction bases: 4. The V gene's germline CDR1 is MGHDK and CDR2 SYGVNS. This CDR3 is 13 amino acids long. CDR3 amino acids: CASRDRAGYGYTF. The CDR3 DNA sequence: TGTGCCAGCAGGGACAGGGCGGGCTATGGCTACACCTTC.

This sequence joins TRBV6-5 and TRBJ2-7, with D unresolved. Germline CDR1 is MNHEY and CDR2 is SVGAGI. V was shortened by 0 bases and J by 0 bases, with 9 bases between the two germline ends. CDR3 size: 15 residues. CDR3 nucleotide sequence: TGTGCCAGCAGTTACTCGAGATCGAGCTCCTACGAGCAGTACTTC. Translation: CASSYSRSSSYEQYF.

The V and J genes are TRBV11-1 and TRBJ1-1; the D is unclear. The germline gives CDR1 SGHAT, CDR2 FQDESV (reference sequence). The CDR3 is 13 residues long. V was clipped by 3 bases and J by 3 bases, with 8 bases between them. CDR3 amino acids: CASSLYTYTEAFF. The CDR3 coding sequence is TGTGCCAGCAGCTTGTACACTTACACTGAAGCTTTCTTT.

This clonotype was seen a handful of times. CDR3 bases: TGTGCCAGCCGAAATACCGGGACAGGGGGGGACTACGAGCAGTACTTC. This sequence encodes CASRNTGTGGDYEQYF. The gene calls are TRBV6-1 and TRBJ2-7; 11 bases map to TRBD1. V lost 8 bases, J lost 3 bases, and 12 bases stayed unmatched. Germline CDR1 MNHNS, CDR2 SASEGT. CDR3 length: 16 amino acids.

This rearrangement joins TRBV20-1 to TRBJ2-1; D is uncertain. The CDR3 is 12 amino acids. Between the trimmed V and J ends, which lost 0 bases and 9 bases, there was a span of 9 bases. From germline, CDR1 is DFQATT and CDR2 SNEGSKA (reference sequence). The CDR3 loop is CSARETAPEQFF. The CDR3 DNA follows: TGCAGTGCTAGAGAGACGGCTCCTGAGCAGTTCTTC.

The V and J genes are TRBV27 and TRBJ1-2, with D possibly TRBD1 on 5 matching bases. This CDR3 comprises 14 residues. Germline V gene lookup returns CDR1 MNHEY and CDR2 SMNVEV (reference sequence). The ends were cut back, 4 bases at V and 4 bases at J, with 13 bases in the middle. For the CDR3, the DNA is TGTGCCAGCAGTTGGATGGGGGGGAGCTATGGCTACACCTTC. This codes for CASSWMGGSYGYTF.

This clonotype turned up a few times. The chain is built from TRBV7-2 and TRBJ1-6; D is uncertain. The CDR3 is made up of 16 amino acids. Looked up from germline, CDR1 is SGHTA and CDR2 is FQGNSA. V was shortened by 2 bases and J by 6 bases, with 14 bases between the two germline ends. CDR3 coding DNA: TGTGCCAGCAGCTTACAAATAGGGCAGCGTAATTCACCCCTCCACTTT. Translation gives CASSLQIGQRNSPLHF.

This chain joins TRBV20-1 and TRBJ1-1; 8 nucleotides match TRBD1. After removal of 7 bases from V and 9 bases from J, the junction contained 13 bases not matched to a gene. CDR1 is DFQATT, CDR2 SNEGSKA, per germline (reference sequence). The CDR3 totals 13 residues. DNA for the CDR3: TGCAGTGTTGCGCCGGGACAGGCTATTCAAGCTTTCTTT. It codes for CSVAPGQAIQAFF.

V and J are TRBV19 and TRBJ2-1; 16 nucleotides line up with TRBD2. V was clipped by 5 bases and J by 9 bases; unmatched bases: 13. Germline CDR1 and CDR2: LNHDA and SQIVND (reference sequence). The CDR3 is 18 amino acids. The CDR3 sequence: CASSRFPGLAGGNSEQFF. CDR3 in DNA: TGTGCCAGTAGTCGCTTTCCGGGACTAGCGGGAGGGAACAGTGAGCAGTTCTTC.

The chain has TRBV6-1 and TRBJ2-2, with 7 bases matching TRBD1. V shed 11 bases, J shed 4 bases, and the junction held 10 bases outside the gene matches. This CDR3 comprises 14 residues. CDR1 and CDR2 (germline): MNHNS, SASEGT. The DNA of the CDR3 is TGTGCCGCTATGAGACAGGGTAGCACCGGGGAGCTGTTTTTT. This translates into CAAMRQGSTGELFF.

The V and J genes are TRBV28 and TRBJ1-6; D might be TRBD1 (5 bases). V was clipped by 2 bases and J by 0 bases, with 11 bases between them. The length of the CDR3 is 17 residues. Germline loops: CDR1 MDHEN, CDR2 SYDVKM. The CDR3 here is CASSLEGTSSYNSPLHF. CDR3 bases: TGTGCCAGCAGTTTAGAGGGGACCAGCTCCTATAATTCACCCCTCCACTTT. The entire variable domain, with the rest obtained from reference TRBV28 and TRBJ1-6, is as follows: DVKVTQSSRYLVKRTGEKVFLECVQDMDHENMFWYRQDPGLGLRLIYFSYDVKMKEKGDIPEGYSVSREKKERFSLILESASTNQTSMYLCASSLEGTSSYNSPLHFGNGTRLTVT.

The J gene is TRBJ2-3, the V gene TRBV20-1; TRBD2 agrees at 8 bases. This CDR3 comprises 15 residues. V lost 0 bases, J lost 5 bases, and 7 bases stayed unmatched. CDR1 is DFQATT and CDR2 is SNEGSKA in the germline V gene (reference sequence). CDR3 DNA: TGCAGTGCTAGAGACCCGGGACTAGGGGGAGATACGCAGTATTTT. It specifies CSARDPGLGGDTQYF.